The clone carrying this TCR beta chain was detected a few times. Its specificity is unknown. The data are from a study of T-cell memory formation after mild COVID-19. Study-level points and caveats: Memory sampled before infection contained some responding clones, suggesting cross-reactive memory joined. In second-wave clones peaking day 37, SARS-CoV-2 specificity remained unconfirmed.

One entry per CDR3 protein results from TCRdb running MiXCR on the 5' RACE reads. The table has around 200,000 distinct CDR3 sequences, around 15% seen once; the top ten hold 2% to 2.5%. Material for sequencing was PBMCs or a T cell subset sorted from them (not recorded which). This TCR derives from an adult woman who had mild COVID-19 (a few samples of this study predate the infection). Cell type and time point are not known.

Here the CDR3 reads CASSLGLVNTEAFF. The DNA for the CDR3 is TGTGCCAGCAGCCTGGGCCTTGTGAACACTGAAGCTTTCTTT. This rearrangement joins TRBV6-5 to TRBJ1-1, with unresolved D. Germline loops: CDR1 MNHEY, CDR2 SVGAGI. The CDR3 totals 14 residues. Deletions cut 6 bases from V and 0 bases from J, with 11 bases between.